Following are 30 T cell receptor beta chains from one sample sequenced in a study of blood T cell repertoires in COVID-19. Assay: immunoSEQ multiplex PCR; the TCRdb copy retains only in-frame clones and omits some. The table includes fewer than 75,000 clones, 70% to 90% detected once. Sample: peripheral blood. These receptors were obtained from a man aged 70-80 years with acute or convalescent COVID-19.

CDR3 sequence reads: CASSKTRDRGYEQFF. In nucleotides, the CDR3 is TGTGCCAGCAGTAAAACCCGGGACAGGGGCTATGAGCAGTTCTTC. V is TRBV27 and J is TRBJ2-1, with 10 bases lining up with TRBD1. V lost 5 bases to trimming and J lost 8 bases; unmatched junction nucleotides: 9. Germline assignment: CDR1 MNHEY and CDR2 SMNVEV (reference sequence). This CDR3 has 15 amino acids.

This chain joins TRBV7-2 and TRBJ2-2; TRBD2 might be the D (5 bases). Trimming removed 1 base at V and 8 bases at J, with 8 bases between. This CDR3 is 13 amino acids long. Germline CDR1 and CDR2: SGHTA and FQGNSA. The CDR3 sequence: CASSLERDGELFF. CDR3 nucleotides: TGTGCCAGCAGCTTAGAGAGGGATGGGGAGCTGTTTTTT.

The V gene is TRBV3-1 (or the pseudogene TRBV3-2), the J gene TRBJ1-4; 9 nucleotides agree with TRBD1. Germline V gene sequence: CDR1 LGHDT, CDR2 YNNKEL (reference sequence). J gave up 7 bases and V 1 base, and 4 bases lay outside the gene matches. The CDR3 spans 15 residues. CDR3 DNA sequence: TGTGCCAGCAGCCAAGCCGACAGGGGGAGTGAAAAACTGTTTTTT. Residues: CASSQADRGSEKLFF.

The rearrangement joins TRBV7-2 to TRBJ1-4; a weak D match, TRBD1 (5 bases). Germline V lookup: CDR1 SGHTA, CDR2 FQGNSA. Trimming left V 5 bases short and J 4 bases short, with 14 bases between. The CDR3 runs to 15 residues. In nucleotides, the CDR3 is TGTGCCAGCAGCATTGTTGGGGCAGTTAATGAAAAACTGTTTTTT. This codes for CASSIVGAVNEKLFF.

This clone appeared a single time. The chain employs TRBV6-2 or TRBV6-3 and TRBJ1-2; D is unresolved. The CDR3 is made up of 15 amino acids. The V and J ends lost 2 bases and 4 bases respectively, with 14 bases between them. Germline-derived CDR1 and CDR2 are MNHEY and SVGEGT. CDR3 nucleotides: TGTGCCAGCAGTTACCGTGCAGGCCCCCTCTATGGCTACACCTTC. This encodes CASSYRAGPLYGYTF.

The chain carries TRBV6-1 and TRBJ1-2; D ambiguous. CDR1 is MNHNS, CDR2 SASEGT, per germline. V was clipped by 0 bases and J by 4 bases, with 9 bases between them. The CDR3 totals 14 residues. In DNA, the CDR3 is TGTGCCAGCAGTGAAGCCCCCCTAATCTATGGCTACACCTTC. Amino acids: CASSEAPLIYGYTF.

The gene calls are TRBV20-1 and TRBJ2-1; D call uncertain. Looked up from germline, CDR1 is DFQATT and CDR2 is SNEGSKA (reference sequence). V lost 5 bases, J lost 7 bases, and 9 bases lay in between. The CDR3 runs to 11 residues. CDR3 nucleotide sequence: TGCAGTGCTCCCCCTCCGAATGAGCAGTTCTTC. Its protein is CSAPPPNEQFF.

The CDR3 sequence: CASSVSGGASDTQYF. The CDR3 bases are TGTGCCAGCAGCGTCAGCGGGGGGGCATCAGATACGCAGTATTTT. The chain recombines TRBV7-2 with TRBJ2-3; 10 nucleotides align to TRBD2. Germline CDR1 is SGHTA and CDR2 is FQGNSA. The V segment lost 5 bases and the J segment 4 bases; nucleotides outside the gene matches: 6. This CDR3 has 15 amino acids.

The rearrangement links TRBV25-1 to TRBJ1-1; D ambiguous. Germline-derived CDR1 and CDR2 are MGHDK and SYGVNS. The CDR3 totals 13 residues. Deletions cut 4 bases from V and 1 base from J, with 7 bases between. CDR3 coding DNA: TGTGCCAGCAGTGCTCAACAGAACACTGAAGCTTTCTTT. Residues: CASSAQQNTEAFF.

The gene calls are TRBV4-3 and TRBJ1-4, with D possibly being TRBD1 (5 bases). Per germline, CDR1 LGHNA and CDR2 YSLEER. The V gene lost 1 base and the J gene lost 2 bases, with 11 bases spanning the gap. This CDR3 contains 16 residues. The CDR3 region has the DNA TGCGCCAGCAGCCAAGGAACAGGCTCGACTAATGAAAAACTGTTTTTT. Amino acid sequence: CASSQGTGSTNEKLFF.

This chain links TRBV19 with TRBJ1-2, with D hard to call. Germline V gene lookup returns CDR1 LNHDA and CDR2 SQIVND (reference sequence). The CDR3 is made up of 13 amino acids. V gave up 4 bases and J gave up 8 bases, with 14 bases separating them. The CDR3: CASSTSPGGGYTF. In DNA, the CDR3 is TGTGCCAGTAGTACCAGCCCGGGTGGAGGCTACACCTTC.

In its sample, this clone was seen many times. The chain is built from TRBV28 and TRBJ2-7; TRBD1 matches at 9 bases. The CDR3 spans 15 residues. The V gene end was trimmed by 5 bases and the J gene end by 5 bases; junction bases not matched to a gene: 10. Germline values: CDR1 MDHEN, CDR2 SYDVKM. CDR3 sequence (DNA): TGTGCCAGCAGTCAACAGGGGGCCTCGGTGGACGAGCAGTACTTC. As protein: CASSQQGASVDEQYF.

V gene TRBV19 combines with J gene TRBJ2-5; TRBD1 aligns across 9 bases. Germline V CDR1 and CDR2: LNHDA, SQIVND (reference sequence). CDR3 size: 14 residues. The V segment lost 6 bases and the J segment 4 bases; nucleotides outside the gene matches: 6. The CDR3 reads CASRLTGGRETQYF. The CDR3 nucleotides are TGTGCCAGTAGGCTGACAGGGGGGAGAGAGACCCAGTACTTC. The full variable domain, with the rest looked up from reference TRBV19 and TRBJ2-5, is DGGITQSPKYLFRKEGQNVTLSCEQNLNHDAMYWYRQDPGQGLRLIYYSQIVNDFQKGDIAEGYSVSREKKESFPLTVTSAQKNPTAFYLCASRLTGGRETQYFGPGTRLLVL.

DNA for the CDR3: TGTGCCAGCAGCCAAGAGTGGCCCGGGAATTCACCCCTCCACTTT. Translation: CASSQEWPGNSPLHF. This rearrangement joins TRBV14 to TRBJ1-6, with D hard to call. The CDR3 is 15 amino acids. The V end lost 0 bases, the J end lost 7 bases, and 10 bases lay between the germline ends. CDR1 and CDR2 from the germline V gene are SGHDN and FVKESK.

This clone was picked up one time. CDR3 coding DNA: TGTGCCAGCAGCTTCAGGGGTGCGGATGGCTACACCTTC. It specifies CASSFRGADGYTF. V usage is TRBV7-9 and J usage is TRBJ1-2; perhaps TRBD1 as D (6 bases). The CDR3 totals 13 residues. Germline lookup yields CDR1 SEHNR and CDR2 FQNEAQ (reference sequence). The V and J ends lost 3 bases and 6 bases respectively, with 11 bases between them.

The V gene is TRBV19, the J gene TRBJ1-2, with 10 bases identical to TRBD1. V trimming: 4 bases; J trimming: 4 bases; junction bases outside the gene matches: 6. In germline, CDR1 is LNHDA, CDR2 SQIVND (reference sequence). CDR3 size: 15 residues. The CDR3, as DNA: TGTGCCAGTAGTACCTCGGGACAGGGGTCCTATGGCTACACCTTC. Its translation is CASSTSGQGSYGYTF.

V is TRBV5-1 and J is TRBJ2-7; 9 bases line up with TRBD1. The CDR3 is made up of 16 amino acids. With V trimmed by 5 bases and J by 3 bases, 12 bases remained unmatched. Per germline, CDR1 SGHRS and CDR2 YFSETQ. The CDR3 loop is CASSPRPGQGDYEQYF. In DNA form, the CDR3 reads TGCGCCAGCAGTCCCCGGCCGGGACAGGGAGACTACGAGCAGTACTTC. Combining the CDR3 with reference TRBV5-1 and TRBJ2-7 gives the whole variable domain KAGVTQTPRYLIKTRGQQVTLSCSPISGHRSVSWYQQTPGQGLQFLFEYFSETQRNKGNFPGRFSGRQFSNSRSEMNVSTLELGDSALYLCASSPRPGQGDYEQYFGPGTRLTVT.

The chain links TRBV18 to TRBJ1-2; 7 nucleotides match TRBD1. The CDR3 has 17 amino acids. Germline loops: CDR1 KGHSH, CDR2 LQKENI. Trimming cost V 1 base and J 5 bases; bases outside gene matches: 13. This CDR3 is CASSPRQTRTGEYGYTF. DNA for the CDR3: TGTGCCAGCTCACCACGGCAAACTCGGACAGGAGAATATGGCTACACCTTC.

The chain is built from TRBV6-2 or TRBV6-3 and TRBJ2-7; 9 bases fit TRBD2. The trim removed 6 bases at V and 4 bases at J, leaving 7 bases unmatched. Germline assignment: CDR1 MNHEY and CDR2 SVGEGT. The length of the CDR3 is 14 residues. The DNA for the CDR3 is TGTGCCAGCAGCTCCGGGACTAGCTATTACGAGCAGTACTTC. It specifies CASSSGTSYYEQYF.

V and J are TRBV2 and TRBJ1-1; TRBD1 aligns across 9 bases. V was clipped by 6 bases and J by 10 bases; unmatched bases: 6. CDR1 is SNHLY, CDR2 FYNNEI, per germline. The CDR3 spans 12 residues. The chain's CDR3 is CASRYTGGSAFF. The CDR3, as DNA: TGTGCCAGCAGGTACACAGGGGGCTCAGCTTTCTTT.

The chain carries TRBV6-5 and TRBJ1-5; TRBD1 agrees at 7 bases. The CDR3 has 15 residues. From germline, CDR1 is MNHEY and CDR2 SVGAGI. J was trimmed by 2 bases and V by 6 bases; bases with no gene match: 7. CDR3: CASSPLTGGNQPQHF. In DNA form, the CDR3 reads TGTGCCAGCAGCCCACTCACAGGGGGCAATCAGCCCCAGCATTTT.

The chain recombines TRBV7-9 with TRBJ2-1; D perhaps matches TRBD1 (6 bases). CDR1 and CDR2 (germline): SEHNR, FQNEAQ (reference sequence). Trimming pared 5 bases from V and 2 bases from J, leaving 10 bases between. The CDR3 is made up of 14 amino acids. The CDR3 protein is CASSHREPYNEQFF. CDR3 nucleotides: TGTGCCAGCAGCCACAGGGAACCCTACAATGAGCAGTTCTTC.

The chain joins TRBV7-2 to TRBJ2-3; TRBD2 matches at 8 bases. The CDR3 loop spans 18 amino acids. J lost 5 bases, V lost 1 base, and 14 bases had no gene match. Looked up from germline, CDR1 is SGHTA and CDR2 is FQGNSA. The CDR3 region is CASSLDGVSGALRDTQYF. CDR3 nucleotide sequence: TGTGCCAGCAGCTTAGATGGAGTTAGCGGGGCACTAAGAGATACGCAGTATTTT.

CDR3 loop: CASSEQGQLEAFF. For the CDR3, the DNA is TGTGCCAGCAGTGAGCAGGGACAGCTTGAAGCTTTCTTT. The V gene is TRBV2, the J gene TRBJ1-1; 7 positions agree with TRBD1. Germline CDR1 reads SNHLY; CDR2 reads FYNNEI. This CDR3 has 13 amino acids. V dropped 3 bases and J dropped 7; count of bases not matched to a gene: 5.

The sample holds a few counts of this clone. This chain links TRBV5-6 with TRBJ2-7, with 12 bases that match TRBD1. Germline values: CDR1 SGHDT, CDR2 YYEEEE. This CDR3 is 15 amino acids long. V was pared by 2 bases and J by 6 bases, with 6 bases of the junction left unmatched. The CDR3 spells CASSFGGTGGLEQYF. Here the CDR3 DNA reads TGTGCCAGCAGCTTTGGTGGGACAGGGGGCCTCGAGCAGTACTTC.

CDR3 amino acids: CAWSVGGSWGVDQFF. The CDR3 DNA is TGTGCCTGGAGTGTAGGTGGTAGCTGGGGGGTGGACCAGTTCTTC. This chain connects TRBV30 to TRBJ2-1, with D tentatively TRBD2 (6 bases). Germline V gene data show CDR1 as GTSNPN and CDR2 as SVGIG (reference sequence). Trimming shortened V by 0 bases and J by 13 bases, and 22 bases separated the two germline ends. The CDR3 is made up of 15 amino acids.

This sequence joins TRBV6-4 and TRBJ2-3; tentative D call: TRBD1 (6 bases). CDR3 length equals 16 residues. CDR1 and CDR2 from the germline V gene are MRHNA and SNTAGT. V lost 5 bases and J lost 1, with 16 bases in between. The CDR3 DNA follows: TGTGCCAGCAGTCCCCTGAGTGGGGGCGGCACAGATACGCAGTATTTT. Protein sequence: CASSPLSGGGTDTQYF.

This chain links TRBV16 with TRBJ2-7; possible D gene TRBD1, 5 bases. The CDR3 loop spans 14 amino acids. Per germline, CDR1 KGHSY and CDR2 FQNENV. The V end was cut by 10 bases, the J end by 2 bases, with 18 bases between. CDR3 nucleotides: TGTGCCACTTCGCCACAGGCTACAACCTACGAGCAGTACTTC. Amino acids: CATSPQATTYEQYF.

V and J are TRBV11-2 and TRBJ1-1; 9 bases align to TRBD1. Germline loops: CDR1 SGHAT, CDR2 FQNNGV. The CDR3 totals 13 residues. Germline trimming cut 5 bases from V and 4 bases from J; bases unmatched to any gene: 2. The chain's CDR3 is CASSVTGGTEAFF. The CDR3 bases are TGTGCCAGCAGCGTGACAGGGGGCACTGAAGCTTTCTTT.

The chain carries TRBV4-2 and TRBJ1-2; no clear D. With 1 base removed from V and 2 bases from J, the gap between germline ends came to 8 bases. Germline V gene data show CDR1 as LGHNA and CDR2 as YNFKEQ. This CDR3 is 14 amino acids long. CDR3 amino acids: CASSQVASNYGYTF. The CDR3 nucleotides read TGTGCCAGCAGCCAAGTAGCCAGCAACTATGGCTACACCTTC.